A selection of T cell receptor beta chains follows, all from one sample in a study of cytomegalovirus exposure and HLA in healthy donors. Profiling relied on immunoSEQ multiplex PCR, and the TCRdb table lists in-frame clones only, not all of them. This sample has about 98,000 clones, with under 75% found just once. Sequences were obtained from PBMCs. These receptors originate from a man in his fifties in good health and CMV-seronegative. Both conserved end residues are part of each CDR3. D genes are given only for firm matches. Rows give clone size only sometimes, using once, few, many, or a class for an expanded clone.

d_call clone_size j_call v_call cdr3_nt cdr3_aa
NA NA TRBJ1-2 TRBV19 TGTGCCAGTAGAGAACAGAACTATGGCTACACCTTC CASREQNYGYTF
TRBD1 NA TRBJ2-7 TRBV7-9 TGTGCCAGCAGCTTAGGGACAGGTAACAACGAGCAGTACTTC CASSLGTGNNEQYF
TRBD2 NA TRBJ2-5 TRBV2 TGTGCCAGCAGTCCTGGGGGGAGCGGGGGCCAAGAGACCCAGTACTTC CASSPGGSGGQETQYF
TRBD1 once TRBJ2-2 TRBV18 TGTGCCAGCTCACCGCGAGACAGGGGGTCTTACAACACCGGGGAGCTGTTTTTT CASSPRDRGSYNTGELFF
TRBD1 once TRBJ1-6 TRBV7-9 TGTGCCAGCAGCCACGGACAGGGGGATAATTCACCCCTCCACTTT CASSHGQGDNSPLHF
TRBD1 NA TRBJ2-7 TRBV4-2 TGTGCCAGCAGCCCGGGACAGGAGTACTACGAGCAGTACTTC CASSPGQEYYEQYF
NA NA TRBJ1-2 TRBV6-6 TGTGCCAGCAGTTACAGCGGAGATAACTATGGCTACACCTTC CASSYSGDNYGYTF
NA NA TRBJ2-1 TRBV2 TGTGCCAGCTCCCCCAGGGCAGGGTTTGCGGCCAATGAGCAGTTCTTC CASSPRAGFAANEQFF
TRBD2 NA TRBJ2-7 TRBV29-1 TGCAGCGTTGAAAGACTGCGAGCGGGAGCTTCCTACGAGCAGTACTTC CSVERLRAGASYEQYF
NA NA TRBJ2-3 TRBV5-6 TGTGCCAGCAGCTTGCCTAGCACAGATACGCAGTATTTT CASSLPSTDTQYF
NA NA TRBJ2-5 TRBV2 TGTGCCAGCACGACACGGGGTGGGGAGACCCAGTACTTC CASTTRGGETQYF